This is a list of T cell receptor beta chains from one sample in a study of cytomegalovirus exposure and HLA in healthy donors. TCRdb's table, derived via immunoSEQ multiplex PCR, lists solely in-frame clones and lacks some. This table holds about 160,000 clones, approximately 86% found once. The sample was PBMCs. The receptors were sampled from a woman aged 18-29 years in good health and CMV-seronegative. Each CDR3 is given with its conserved first and last residue. The D gene is left open where the match is weak. Size tells how often a clone was seen (once, few, many) or the class of an expanded clone, and some rows leave it out.

clone_size,v_call,d_call,j_call,cdr3_nt,cdr3_aa
-,TRBV30,-,TRBJ2-2,TGTGCCTGGAGTGTACGAAGGGGACTCGGGGAGCTGTTTTTT,CAWSVRRGLGELFF
-,TRBV4-1,TRBD2,TRBJ2-1,TGCGCCAGCAGCCCCGGGACTAGCGGGAGGAGTTATGAGCAGTTCTTC,CASSPGTSGRSYEQFF
-,TRBV5-1,TRBD1,TRBJ1-2,TGCGCCAGCAGCTTACTCGGACAGGGAGGCGGCTACACCTTC,CASSLLGQGGGYTF
-,TRBV28,-,TRBJ2-7,TGTGCCAGCAGCCCCATAGAGGGCAGGTCCTACGAGCAGTACTTC,CASSPIEGRSYEQYF
-,TRBV29-1,TRBD1,TRBJ1-1,TGCAGCGCTACCAATCCGGGACAGTCGAACACTGAAGCTTTCTTT,CSATNPGQSNTEAFF
-,TRBV9,-,TRBJ1-1,TGTGCCAGCAGCTCCCAGACAGCCAACACTGAAGCTTTCTTT,CASSSQTANTEAFF
-,TRBV10-3,-,TRBJ2-2,TGTGCCATCAGTGACACCGGAGGAACAACTTTCACCGGGGAGCTGTTTTTT,CAISDTGGTTFTGELFF
-,TRBV25-1,-,TRBJ1-4,TGTGCCAGCAGTGAGTGGCAGGGGAATGAAAAACTGTTTTTT,CASSEWQGNEKLFF
few,TRBV4-1,-,TRBJ1-5,TGCGCCAGCAGCCAAGTTACCAGCGAGAGTCAGCCCCAGCATTTT,CASSQVTSESQPQHF
-,TRBV28,TRBD1,TRBJ1-2,TGTGCCAGCAGTTCCCCGGGCAGGGCAGGGGGCGAGGGCTACACCTTC,CASSSPGRAGGEGYTF
-,TRBV28,-,TRBJ1-2,TGTGCCAGCAGCTCCAATCTTGGACAGAACTATGGCTACACCTTC,CASSSNLGQNYGYTF
-,TRBV28,-,TRBJ2-6,TGTGCCAGCCGGCGGAGTACTGGGGCCAACGTCCTGACTTTC,CASRRSTGANVLTF
-,TRBV29-1,TRBD1,TRBJ2-7,TGCAGCGTTGGGTCGGGACAGGGCTACGAGCAGTACTTC,CSVGSGQGYEQYF
-,TRBV19,-,TRBJ1-1,TGTGCCAGTAGTATTAATGGGCAGCCTCCTGAAGCTTTCTTT,CASSINGQPPEAFF
-,TRBV19,-,TRBJ1-4,TGTGCCAGTAGTCTGGCAGGAAATATTCAAAAACTGTTTTTT,CASSLAGNIQKLFF
-,TRBV15,TRBD2,TRBJ2-7,TGTGCCACCCGGGCGGGGGGTAACTCCTACGAGCAGTACTTC,CATRAGGNSYEQYF
-,TRBV19,TRBD2,TRBJ2-7,TGTGCCAGTAGTTTCCGGACTAGCGGGGGGGACGAGCAGTACTTC,CASSFRTSGGDEQYF
-,TRBV15,-,TRBJ1-2,TGTGCCACCAGCAGAGATTTCGATGGCTACACCTTC,CATSRDFDGYTF
-,TRBV28,-,TRBJ1-2,TGTGCCAGCAGTGAGGGGGTAAGGTTCGATGGCTACACCTTC,CASSEGVRFDGYTF
-,TRBV15,TRBD1,TRBJ1-2,TGTGCCACCAGCAGAGGACAGACAGGGTATGGCTACACCTTC,CATSRGQTGYGYTF
-,TRBV5-1,-,TRBJ2-1,TGCGCCAGCAGTTCTCTAGGCAATGAGCAGTTCTTC,CASSSLGNEQFF
-,TRBV27,-,TRBJ2-1,TGTGCCAGCAGTTTCTTGCGGGGCTTCTCCTACAATGAGCAGTTCTTC,CASSFLRGFSYNEQFF
once,TRBV6-1,-,TRBJ2-5,TGTGCCAGCAGGGAGGGCTGGGAGACCCAGTACTTC,CASREGWETQYF
-,TRBV5-1,TRBD2,TRBJ2-1,TGCGCCAGCAGCTCTCGAGCGGGGGTAACCTACAATGAGCAGTTCTTC,CASSSRAGVTYNEQFF
-,TRBV28,TRBD1,TRBJ1-2,TGTGCCAGCAGTTTAGCAGGGGGTAACTATGGCTACACCTTC,CASSLAGGNYGYTF
-,TRBV6-5,-,TRBJ1-2,TGTGCCAGCAGTGAAGCGGGACGTGGCTACACCTTC,CASSEAGRGYTF
-,TRBV19,TRBD1,TRBJ2-3,TGTGCCAGTAGTGTGGGACAGCTCATCACAGATACGCAGTATTTT,CASSVGQLITDTQYF
-,TRBV6-6,-,TRBJ1-2,TGTGCCAGCAGTTCATTCTATGGCTACACCTTC,CASSSFYGYTF
-,TRBV14,-,TRBJ2-1,TGTGCCAGCAGCTACAGGGAATACAATGAGCAGTTCTTC,CASSYREYNEQFF
-,TRBV27,TRBD2,TRBJ2-3,TGTGCCAGCAGTCTAGCGGGGGGCACAGATACGCAGTATTTT,CASSLAGGTDTQYF
once,TRBV28,-,TRBJ1-2,TGTGCCAGCAGTCTCCCGGGGAGTTTAGGTCGCTACACCTTC,CASSLPGSLGRYTF
-,TRBV5-1,TRBD1,TRBJ1-1,TGCGCCAGCGGGACAGGGAATTTTGAACACTCTGAAGCTTTCTTT,CASGTGNFEHSEAFF
-,TRBV30,-,TRBJ2-5,TGTGCCTGGAGGGCTGGCCCCGGGGCCCAGTACTTC,CAWRAGPGAQYF
-,TRBV29-1,TRBD1,TRBJ1-1,TGCAGCGCCCGGACAGGTAGTGAAGCTTTCTTT,CSARTGSEAFF
-,TRBV5-1,TRBD1,TRBJ1-1,TGCGCCAGCAGCTTGGCGTCGGGACAGATTATTGAAGCTTTCTTT,CASSLASGQIIEAFF
-,TRBV30,-,TRBJ2-4,TGTGCCTGGAGTGTAGTAGGGGACATTCAGTACTTC,CAWSVVGDIQYF
-,TRBV28,-,TRBJ1-6,TGTGCCAGCAGTTTACAGGGGTGGAGCGGTTATTCACCCCTCCACTTT,CASSLQGWSGYSPLHF
many,TRBV6-4,TRBD2,TRBJ2-3,TGTGCCAGCAGTCCTTCTAGCGGGGGAGGCCCAGATACGCAGTATTTT,CASSPSSGGGPDTQYF
-,TRBV7-6,TRBD1,TRBJ1-2,TGTGCCAGCAGCTTAGGACAGGGGCATAGCTATGGCTACACCTTC,CASSLGQGHSYGYTF
-,TRBV5-5,TRBD1,TRBJ1-4,TGTGCCAGCAGCTTTGGGGACAGGGGGACCCTGGGGGAAAAACTGTTTTTT,CASSFGDRGTLGEKLFF
-,TRBV28,TRBD1,TRBJ2-7,TGTGCCAGCAGCTCCGGGACAGGGGATTGGAACGAGCAGTACTTC,CASSSGTGDWNEQYF
-,TRBV7-9,-,TRBJ2-7,TGTTCCAGCAGCTTATCTAGCAACGAGCAGTACTTC,CSSSLSSNEQYF
-,TRBV6-1,TRBD1,TRBJ2-7,TGTGCCAGCGGGGCCCAGGACAGGGACCTCTACGAGCAGTACTTC,CASGAQDRDLYEQYF
-,TRBV2,TRBD2,TRBJ2-3,TGTGCCAGCAGGGGACTAGCGGGAGACACAGATACGCAGTATTTT,CASRGLAGDTDTQYF
-,TRBV2,-,TRBJ1-1,TGTGCCAGCCCCCTCGACAGGGCTTTCTTT,CASPLDRAFF
-,TRBV7-9,-,TRBJ2-7,TGTGCCAGCAGCTTAGCTTTAGGGGGTTACGAGCAGTACTTC,CASSLALGGYEQYF
few,TRBV6-6,-,TRBJ2-7,TGTGCCAGCAGTTACACCCGCCAACGGAGCGAGCAGTACTTC,CASSYTRQRSEQYF
-,TRBV5-1,-,TRBJ1-4,TGCGCCAGCAGCGATACAGGGAATGCTAATGAAAAACTGTTTTTT,CASSDTGNANEKLFF
-,TRBV14,-,TRBJ1-5,TGTGCCAGCAGAGCGCCCCAGCATTTT,CASRAPQHF
-,TRBV9,TRBD1,TRBJ2-2,TGTGCCAGCAGCGTAACGACAGGGGAGAACACCGGGGAGCTGTTTTTT,CASSVTTGENTGELFF
-,TRBV6-5,-,TRBJ1-1,TGTGCCAGCAGTATCGCTTTGGGGGGCACTGAAGCTTTCTTT,CASSIALGGTEAFF
-,TRBV4-1,TRBD1,TRBJ1-2,TGCGCCAGCAGCCCCCCTCCTTACAGGGGTGAAGACTATGGCTACACCTTC,CASSPPPYRGEDYGYTF
-,TRBV7-9,-,TRBJ1-4,TGTGCCAGCAGCTTTCCCCAGGGCGGCGAAAAACTGTTTTTT,CASSFPQGGEKLFF
-,TRBV11-3,-,TRBJ2-3,TGTGCCAGCAGCGAATTTCGCGGGGGACACCTCACAGATACGCAGTATTTT,CASSEFRGGHLTDTQYF
once,TRBV4-1,TRBD1,TRBJ1-1,TGCGCCAGCAGCCCAGGGGGACCGGTGAACACTGAAGCTTTCTTT,CASSPGGPVNTEAFF
-,TRBV15,-,TRBJ1-4,TGTGCCACCAGCAGAAGGACAGATGGGGTTGAAAAACTGTTTTTT,CATSRRTDGVEKLFF
-,TRBV19,-,TRBJ1-2,TGTGCCAGTAGACAATCGACAGCAGCTAACTATGGCTACACCTTC,CASRQSTAANYGYTF